Listed below are T cell receptor beta chains from one sample, sequenced in a study of T-cell memory formation after mild COVID-19. MiXCR was run by TCRdb on the 5' RACE reads, yielding one entry per CDR3 protein. The sample records 350,000 to 500,000 distinct CDR3 sequences, around 22% being singletons. The sample was PBMCs or a T cell subset sorted from them (not recorded which). These receptors were obtained from an adult woman who had mild COVID-19 (a few samples of this study predate the infection). Cell type and time point are not known. Both conserved end residues are part of each CDR3. Each record gives: J gene, D gene, CDR3 length, clone size, V gene, CDR3 protein, CDR3 DNA. The D gene is left open where the match is weak. Where a row states a size, it is once, few, many or the class of an expanded clone; other rows omit it.

j_gene: TRBJ1-3
d_gene: TRBD1
len: 15
abundance: .
v_gene: TRBV9
CDR3aa: CASSGQTGSGNTIYF
CDR3nt: TGTGCCAGCAGCGGACAGACAGGGTCTGGAAACACCATATATTTT

j_gene: TRBJ1-1
d_gene: .
len: 13
abundance: few
v_gene: TRBV4-1
CDR3aa: CASRRREDTEAFF
CDR3nt: TGCGCCAGCAGGCGAAGAGAAGATACTGAAGCTTTCTTT

j_gene: TRBJ2-3
d_gene: TRBD2
len: 15
abundance: .
v_gene: TRBV9
CDR3aa: CASSVWLAATDTQYF
CDR3nt: TGTGCCAGCAGCGTTTGGCTAGCGGCCACAGATACGCAGTATTTT

j_gene: TRBJ2-5
d_gene: TRBD1
len: 16
abundance: few
v_gene: TRBV7-2
CDR3aa: CASSLGGTGGRETQYF
CDR3nt: TGTGCCAGCAGCTTAGGCGGTACAGGGGGCCGGGAGACCCAGTACTTC

j_gene: TRBJ1-2
d_gene: .
len: 18
abundance: .
v_gene: TRBV5-1
CDR3aa: CASSLAGWGPQTNYGYTF
CDR3nt: TGCGCCAGCAGCTTGGCCGGGTGGGGCCCCCAGACTAACTATGGCTACACCTTC

j_gene: TRBJ1-1
d_gene: .
len: 12
abundance: .
v_gene: TRBV6-2/TRBV6-3
CDR3aa: CASSYSGRVAFF
CDR3nt: TGTGCCAGCAGTTACTCGGGGAGAGTAGCTTTCTTT

j_gene: TRBJ2-3
d_gene: .
len: 10
abundance: few
v_gene: TRBV29-1
CDR3aa: CSVRADTQYF
CDR3nt: TGCAGCGTTCGAGCAGATACGCAGTATTTT

j_gene: TRBJ1-3
d_gene: .
len: 14
abundance: few
v_gene: TRBV19
CDR3aa: CASIDVASGNTIYF
CDR3nt: TGTGCCAGCATAGACGTAGCCTCTGGAAACACCATATATTTT

j_gene: TRBJ2-1
d_gene: TRBD2
len: 16
abundance: few
v_gene: TRBV12-3/TRBV12-4
CDR3aa: CASSSATALAGGEQFF
CDR3nt: TGTGCCAGCAGTTCCGCCACGGCTCTAGCGGGAGGTGAGCAGTTCTTC

j_gene: TRBJ2-7
d_gene: TRBD1
len: 14
abundance: few
v_gene: TRBV29-1
CDR3aa: CSVEGDRDFDEQYF
CDR3nt: TGCAGCGTTGAGGGGGACAGGGATTTCGACGAGCAGTACTTC

j_gene: TRBJ2-7
d_gene: TRBD2
len: 18
abundance: few
v_gene: TRBV28
CDR3aa: CASSPGSSGSLSSYEQYF
CDR3nt: TGTGCCAGCAGTCCCGGTTCTAGCGGGAGCCTCAGCTCCTACGAGCAGTACTTC

j_gene: TRBJ1-6
d_gene: TRBD1
len: 18
abundance: .
v_gene: TRBV30
CDR3aa: CAWSTFPDRGSYNSPLHF
CDR3nt: TGTGCCTGGAGCACCTTCCCGGACAGGGGAAGCTATAATTCACCCCTCCACTTT

j_gene: TRBJ2-4
d_gene: TRBD2
len: 15
abundance: .
v_gene: TRBV5-1
CDR3aa: CASSGLAGAKNIQYF
CDR3nt: TGCGCCAGCAGCGGACTAGCGGGAGCCAAAAACATTCAGTACTTC

j_gene: TRBJ2-1
d_gene: .
len: 15
abundance: .
v_gene: TRBV5-1
CDR3aa: CASSLAPQADNEQFF
CDR3nt: TGCGCCAGCAGCTTGGCGCCACAGGCGGACAATGAGCAGTTCTTC

j_gene: TRBJ1-2
d_gene: .
len: 14
abundance: few
v_gene: TRBV11-2
CDR3aa: CASSLALGDYGYTF
CDR3nt: TGTGCCAGCAGCTTAGCCCTCGGAGACTATGGCTACACCTTC

j_gene: TRBJ1-1
d_gene: .
len: 15
abundance: few
v_gene: TRBV7-9
CDR3aa: CASSPVGAWNTEAFF
CDR3nt: TGTGCCAGCAGCCCGGTCGGGGCCTGGAACACTGAAGCTTTCTTT

j_gene: TRBJ2-1
d_gene: TRBD2
len: 17
abundance: few
v_gene: TRBV7-6
CDR3aa: CASSLEGWTSGRHEQFF
CDR3nt: TGTGCCAGCAGCTTAGAAGGTTGGACTAGCGGGAGGCATGAGCAGTTCTTC

j_gene: TRBJ1-1
d_gene: .
len: 13
abundance: .
v_gene: TRBV30
CDR3aa: CAWSVQGTGGAFF
CDR3nt: TGTGCCTGGAGTGTACAAGGCACGGGTGGTGCTTTCTTT

j_gene: TRBJ2-3
d_gene: .
len: 13
abundance: .
v_gene: TRBV10-3
CDR3aa: CAISGVTTDTQYF
CDR3nt: TGTGCCATCAGCGGTGTTACCACAGATACGCAGTATTTT

j_gene: TRBJ2-7
d_gene: .
len: 12
abundance: many
v_gene: TRBV6-5
CDR3aa: CASSHGLAEQYF
CDR3nt: TGTGCCAGCAGCCACGGGCTAGCGGAGCAGTACTTC

j_gene: TRBJ2-1
d_gene: TRBD1
len: 17
abundance: .
v_gene: TRBV20-1
CDR3aa: CSARDRSVRDRGFEQFF
CDR3nt: TGCAGTGCTAGAGATCGGTCAGTTCGGGACAGGGGGTTTGAGCAGTTCTTC

j_gene: TRBJ2-1
d_gene: .
len: 13
abundance: .
v_gene: TRBV18
CDR3aa: CASSLQGLHEQFF
CDR3nt: TGTGCCAGCTCATTACAGGGTCTTCATGAGCAGTTCTTC

j_gene: TRBJ1-3
d_gene: .
len: 12
abundance: .
v_gene: TRBV11-2
CDR3aa: CASSLYGDTIYF
CDR3nt: TGTGCCAGCAGCTTATATGGGGACACCATATATTTT

j_gene: TRBJ2-6
d_gene: .
len: 14
abundance: few
v_gene: TRBV18
CDR3aa: CASSANSGANVLTF
CDR3nt: TGTGCCAGCTCAGCAAACTCTGGGGCCAACGTCCTGACTTTC

j_gene: TRBJ1-4
d_gene: TRBD1
len: 15
abundance: few
v_gene: TRBV6-2/TRBV6-3
CDR3aa: CASRTYGTGNEKLFF
CDR3nt: TGTGCCAGCAGAACCTACGGGACAGGGAATGAAAAACTGTTTTTT

j_gene: TRBJ2-7
d_gene: .
len: 13
abundance: .
v_gene: TRBV4-1
CDR3aa: CASSQYSNYEQYF
CDR3nt: TGCGCCAGCAGCCAATACAGTAACTACGAGCAGTACTTC

j_gene: TRBJ2-2
d_gene: .
len: 14
abundance: .
v_gene: TRBV7-2
CDR3aa: CASRGAGWTGELFF
CDR3nt: TGTGCCAGCAGGGGGGCCGGGTGGACCGGGGAGCTGTTTTTT

j_gene: TRBJ2-2
d_gene: .
len: 15
abundance: .
v_gene: TRBV24-1
CDR3aa: CATSATGYDTGELFF
CDR3nt: TGTGCCACCAGCGCTACAGGGTACGACACCGGGGAGCTGTTTTTT

j_gene: TRBJ1-5
d_gene: .
len: 15
abundance: few
v_gene: TRBV19
CDR3aa: CASSMYRASNQPQHF
CDR3nt: TGTGCCAGTAGTATGTACAGGGCGAGCAATCAGCCCCAGCATTTT

j_gene: TRBJ1-1
d_gene: .
len: 13
abundance: many
v_gene: TRBV7-2
CDR3aa: CASSLHQNTEAFF
CDR3nt: TGTGCCAGCAGCTTACATCAGAACACTGAAGCTTTCTTT

j_gene: TRBJ2-2
d_gene: .
len: 15
abundance: .
v_gene: TRBV29-1
CDR3aa: CSVELSDRNTGELFF
CDR3nt: TGCAGCGTTGAATTGTCCGACAGGAACACCGGGGAGCTGTTTTTT

j_gene: TRBJ1-1
d_gene: .
len: 16
abundance: few
v_gene: TRBV29-1
CDR3aa: CSVDGGDSLYGTEAFF
CDR3nt: TGCAGCGTTGATGGAGGCGACAGCCTGTACGGGACTGAAGCTTTCTTT

j_gene: TRBJ2-7
d_gene: .
len: 15
abundance: .
v_gene: TRBV9
CDR3aa: CASSVDGSSGYEQYF
CDR3nt: TGTGCCAGCAGCGTAGATGGCTCCTCGGGGTACGAGCAGTACTTC

j_gene: TRBJ2-3
d_gene: .
len: 15
abundance: few
v_gene: TRBV7-3
CDR3aa: CASSLTGGMTDTQYF
CDR3nt: TGTGCCAGCAGCTTAACTGGCGGGATGACAGATACGCAGTATTTT

j_gene: TRBJ2-1
d_gene: TRBD2
len: 14
abundance: .
v_gene: TRBV15
CDR3aa: CATSRQRDNNEQFF
CDR3nt: TGTGCCACCAGCAGGCAGCGGGATAACAATGAGCAGTTCTTC

j_gene: TRBJ2-1
d_gene: TRBD2
len: 15
abundance: .
v_gene: TRBV10-3
CDR3aa: CAISESSSGYNEQFF
CDR3nt: TGTGCCATCAGTGAGTCGTCTAGCGGATACAATGAGCAGTTCTTC

j_gene: TRBJ1-2
d_gene: TRBD1
len: 13
abundance: .
v_gene: TRBV29-1
CDR3aa: CSVVRQGAGGYTF
CDR3nt: TGCAGCGTTGTAAGACAGGGGGCCGGAGGCTACACCTTC

j_gene: TRBJ1-6
d_gene: TRBD1
len: 13
abundance: few
v_gene: TRBV5-1
CDR3aa: CASSLDPDRGLHF
CDR3nt: TGCGCCAGCAGCTTGGACCCGGACAGGGGCCTCCACTTT

j_gene: TRBJ1-2
d_gene: .
len: 15
abundance: .
v_gene: TRBV4-1
CDR3aa: CASSQEVTGSYGYTF
CDR3nt: TGCGCCAGCAGCCAAGAAGTCACAGGGAGCTATGGCTACACCTTC

j_gene: TRBJ1-2
d_gene: TRBD1
len: 14
abundance: few
v_gene: TRBV4-3
CDR3aa: CASSQFRGDYGYTF
CDR3nt: TGCGCCAGCAGCCAATTCAGGGGGGACTATGGCTACACCTTC

j_gene: TRBJ2-1
d_gene: .
len: 15
abundance: .
v_gene: TRBV14
CDR3aa: CASSPRGRSYNEQFF
CDR3nt: TGTGCCAGCAGCCCACGGGGGAGGTCCTACAATGAGCAGTTCTTC

j_gene: TRBJ1-5
d_gene: .
len: 16
abundance: .
v_gene: TRBV18
CDR3aa: CASSPPAQGGNQPQHF
CDR3nt: TGTGCCAGCTCACCACCGGCCCAGGGTGGCAATCAGCCCCAGCATTTT

j_gene: TRBJ2-1
d_gene: .
len: 16
abundance: few
v_gene: TRBV23-1
CDR3aa: CASSPRRDTEYNEQFF
CDR3nt: TGCGCCAGCAGCCCTAGACGGGACACGGAGTACAATGAGCAGTTCTTC

j_gene: TRBJ1-4
d_gene: .
len: 14
abundance: .
v_gene: TRBV24-1
CDR3aa: CATSGSRRGEKLFF
CDR3nt: TGTGCCACCAGTGGGTCCCGCCGGGGTGAAAAACTGTTTTTT

j_gene: TRBJ2-1
d_gene: .
len: 14
abundance: few
v_gene: TRBV5-1
CDR3aa: CASSLDRLHNEQFF
CDR3nt: TGCGCCAGCAGCTTGGACCGACTCCACAATGAGCAGTTCTTC

j_gene: TRBJ1-1
d_gene: .
len: 13
abundance: .
v_gene: TRBV12-3/TRBV12-4
CDR3aa: CASIKDLRREAFF
CDR3nt: TGTGCCAGCATCAAGGATCTGCGTCGTGAAGCTTTCTTT

j_gene: TRBJ1-3
d_gene: .
len: 13
abundance: .
v_gene: TRBV27
CDR3aa: CASSPERRGTIYF
CDR3nt: TGTGCCAGCAGTCCCGAAAGACGCGGCACCATATATTTT

j_gene: TRBJ1-2
d_gene: TRBD1
len: 13
abundance: .
v_gene: TRBV5-1
CDR3aa: CASSIDRGGGYTF
CDR3nt: TGCGCCAGCAGCATCGACAGGGGAGGCGGCTACACCTTC

j_gene: TRBJ2-3
d_gene: TRBD2
len: 19
abundance: few
v_gene: TRBV7-3
CDR3aa: CASSLKGLAGGRRTDTQYF
CDR3nt: TGTGCCAGCAGCTTAAAAGGACTAGCGGGGGGGCGTCGCACAGATACGCAGTATTTT

j_gene: TRBJ2-3
d_gene: TRBD2
len: 18
abundance: few
v_gene: TRBV7-3
CDR3aa: CASSLGRLAGGRADTQYF
CDR3nt: TGTGCCAGCAGCTTAGGGAGACTAGCGGGGGGCCGGGCAGATACGCAGTATTTT